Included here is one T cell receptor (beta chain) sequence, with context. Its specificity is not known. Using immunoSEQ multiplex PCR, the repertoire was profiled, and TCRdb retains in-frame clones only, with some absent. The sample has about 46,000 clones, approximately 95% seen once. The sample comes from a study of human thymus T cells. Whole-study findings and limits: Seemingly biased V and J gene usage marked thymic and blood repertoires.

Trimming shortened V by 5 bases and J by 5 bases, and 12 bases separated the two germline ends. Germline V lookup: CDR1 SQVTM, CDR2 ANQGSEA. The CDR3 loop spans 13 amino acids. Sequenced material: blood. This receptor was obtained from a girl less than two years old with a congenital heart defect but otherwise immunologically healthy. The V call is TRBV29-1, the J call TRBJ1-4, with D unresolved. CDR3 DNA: TGCAGCGTTTTACGAGGGCCAAATGAAAAACTGTTTTTT. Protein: CSVLRGPNEKLFF.